This TCR beta chain stems from a study of T cell repertoires in cytomegalovirus infection. Study overall: Indications of both CMV infection and matching HLA type were provided by public TCR beta signatures. Findings of the study overall: It was HLA-C-restricted CMV-specific TCR beta clonotypes that dominated the response ex vivo.

TCRdb reprocessed the reads via MiXCR and lists one record per CDR3 protein. The sample carries approximately 70,000 distinct CDR3 sequences, approximately 24% recorded once. As regards this clonotype: What it binds is unknown.

Germline values: CDR1 MNHEY, CDR2 SMNVEV (reference sequence). This CDR3 is 14 amino acids long. V lost 6 bases and J lost 2, with 13 bases in between. The V call is TRBV27, the J call TRBJ1-2, with D perhaps TRBD1 (5 bases). The source material was PBMCs, sequenced either directly or after in vitro stimulation (not recorded which). This sequence was found in a human donor in good health (CMV status not recorded). Some clones in this sample may be carry-over from other donors' samples. CDR3 loop: CASSSGGGNYGYTF. CDR3 coding DNA: TGTGCCAGCAGCTCTGGCGGGGGAAACTATGGCTACACCTTC.